The clone carrying this T cell receptor beta chain was recorded a few times. The length of the CDR3 is 15 residues. Germline CDR1 and CDR2: LGHNA and YSLEER. The ends were cut back, 0 bases at V and 2 bases at J, with 8 bases in the middle. This entry comes from a study of T-cell reconstitution after alpha-beta-depleted transplantation in children. Preparing the TCRbeta library involved the use of unique molecular identifiers. TCRdb re-analysed the PCR reads in MiXCR, keeping a single row per CDR3 protein. The sample has approximately 390,000 distinct CDR3 sequences, around 9.9% seen once; the top ten hold 4.5% to 7%.

Material: PBMCs from the stem cell graft donor, obtained from the stem cell graft. The chain couples TRBV4-3 to TRBJ2-1; D is ambiguous. The TCR comes from a human donor who donated a stem cell graft to a child with acute myeloid leukemia. CDR3: CASSQDSSPYNEQFF. For the CDR3, the DNA is TGCGCCAGCAGCCAAGATTCCAGTCCCTACAATGAGCAGTTCTTC.